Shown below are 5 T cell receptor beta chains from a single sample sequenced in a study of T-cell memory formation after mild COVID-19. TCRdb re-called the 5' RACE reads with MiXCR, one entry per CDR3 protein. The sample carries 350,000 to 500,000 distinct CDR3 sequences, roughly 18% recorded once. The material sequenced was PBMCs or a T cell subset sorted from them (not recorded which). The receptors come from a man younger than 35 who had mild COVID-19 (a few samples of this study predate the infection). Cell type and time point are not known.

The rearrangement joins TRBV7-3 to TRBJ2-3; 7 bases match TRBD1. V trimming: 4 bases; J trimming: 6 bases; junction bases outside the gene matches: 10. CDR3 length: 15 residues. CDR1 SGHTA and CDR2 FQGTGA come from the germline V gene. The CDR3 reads CASSYLTGRADTQYF. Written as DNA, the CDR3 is TGTGCCAGCAGCTACCTGACAGGGCGGGCCGATACGCAGTATTTT.

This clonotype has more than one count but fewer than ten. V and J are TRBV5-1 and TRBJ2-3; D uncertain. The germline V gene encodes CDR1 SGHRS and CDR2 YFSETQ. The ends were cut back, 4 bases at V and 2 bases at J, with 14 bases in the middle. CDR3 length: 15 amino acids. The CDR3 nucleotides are TGCGCCAGCAGCGTAGACGGGCGAGTCACAGATACGCAGTATTTT. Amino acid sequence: CASSVDGRVTDTQYF.

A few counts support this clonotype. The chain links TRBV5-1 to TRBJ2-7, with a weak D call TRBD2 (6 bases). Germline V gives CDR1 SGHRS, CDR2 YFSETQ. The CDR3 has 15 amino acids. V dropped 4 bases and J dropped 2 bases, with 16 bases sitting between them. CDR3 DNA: TGCGCCAGCAGCCCCTCTCCCGGGAGAGCCTACGAGCAGTACGTC. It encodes CASSPSPGRAYEQYV.

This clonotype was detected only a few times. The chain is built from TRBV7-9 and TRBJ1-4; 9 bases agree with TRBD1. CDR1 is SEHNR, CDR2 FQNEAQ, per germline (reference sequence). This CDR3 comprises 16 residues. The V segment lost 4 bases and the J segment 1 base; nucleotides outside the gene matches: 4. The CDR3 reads CASSSTGGRTNEKLFF. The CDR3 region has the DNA TGTGCCAGCAGCTCTACAGGGGGCAGAACTAATGAAAAACTGTTTTTT.

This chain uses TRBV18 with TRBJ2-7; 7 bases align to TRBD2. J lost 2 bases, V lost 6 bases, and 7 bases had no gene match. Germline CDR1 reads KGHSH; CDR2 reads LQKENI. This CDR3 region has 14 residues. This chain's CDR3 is CASSPGAGTYEQYF. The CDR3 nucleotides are TGTGCCAGCTCTCCTGGAGCGGGGACCTACGAGCAGTACTTC.